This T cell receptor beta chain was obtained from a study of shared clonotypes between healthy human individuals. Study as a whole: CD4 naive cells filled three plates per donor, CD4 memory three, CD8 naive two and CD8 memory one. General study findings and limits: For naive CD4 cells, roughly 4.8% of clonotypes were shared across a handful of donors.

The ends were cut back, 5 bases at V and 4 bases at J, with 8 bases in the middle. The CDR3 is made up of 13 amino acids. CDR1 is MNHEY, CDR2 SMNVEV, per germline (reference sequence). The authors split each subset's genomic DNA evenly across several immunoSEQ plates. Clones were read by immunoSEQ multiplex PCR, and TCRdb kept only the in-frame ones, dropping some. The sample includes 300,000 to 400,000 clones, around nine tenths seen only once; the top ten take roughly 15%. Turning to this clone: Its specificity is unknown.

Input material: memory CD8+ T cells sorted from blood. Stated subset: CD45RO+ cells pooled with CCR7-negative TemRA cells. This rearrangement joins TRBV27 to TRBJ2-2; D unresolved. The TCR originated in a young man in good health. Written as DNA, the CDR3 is TGTGCCAGCAGTCCTAAACTCACCGGGGAGCTGTTTTTT. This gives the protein CASSPKLTGELFF.